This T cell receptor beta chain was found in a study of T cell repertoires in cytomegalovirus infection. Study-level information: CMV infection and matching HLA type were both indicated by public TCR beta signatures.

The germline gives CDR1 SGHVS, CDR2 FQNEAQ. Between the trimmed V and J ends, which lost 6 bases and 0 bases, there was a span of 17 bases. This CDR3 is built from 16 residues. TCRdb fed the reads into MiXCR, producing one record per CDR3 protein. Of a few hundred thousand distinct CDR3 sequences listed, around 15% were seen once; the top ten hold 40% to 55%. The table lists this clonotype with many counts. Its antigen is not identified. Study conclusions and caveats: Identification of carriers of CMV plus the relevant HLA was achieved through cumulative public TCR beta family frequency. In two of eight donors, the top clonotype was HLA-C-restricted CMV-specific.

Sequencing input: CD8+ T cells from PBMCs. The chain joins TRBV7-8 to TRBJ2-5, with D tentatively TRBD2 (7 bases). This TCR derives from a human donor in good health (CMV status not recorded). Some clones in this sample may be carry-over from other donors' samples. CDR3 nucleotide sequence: TGTGCCAGCAGGAAGGGGGGGGGCCCGTACCAAGAGACCCAGTACTTC. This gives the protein CASRKGGGPYQETQYF.